Listed below are T cell receptor beta chains from one sample, sequenced in a study of CD8+ T cells in alopecia areata. Assay used: immunoSEQ multiplex PCR; TCRdb lists only in-frame clones, some missing. The table lists more than 200,000 clones, approximately 61% of them singletons. The sample here was CD4+ T cells sorted from blood, taken at week 0. Receptor source: a human donor with alopecia areata. The CDR3 runs from the conserved cysteine through the conserved F or W. Each record gives: J gene, V gene, clone size, D gene, CDR3 DNA, CDR3 protein. A D gene is named only where the DNA matches it firmly. Part of the rows lack a size; the others show once, few, many or a class for expanded clones.

TRBJ2-6 | TRBV5-6 | NA | NA | TGTGCCAGCAGCTTGGAAGGGGGGCGTGGGGCCAACGTCCTGACTTTC | CASSLEGGRGANVLTF
TRBJ2-7 | TRBV9 | NA | NA | TGTGCCAGCAGCGTAGCTAGCGACGAGCAGTACTTC | CASSVASDEQYF
TRBJ1-6 | TRBV9 | once | TRBD1 | TGTGCCAGCAGCAAGGGACAGGCCTATAATTCACCCCTCCACTTT | CASSKGQAYNSPLHF
TRBJ2-5 | TRBV5-1 | NA | TRBD1 | TGCGCCAGCGGGCCAGGGGGAAGGGAGACCCAGTACTTC | CASGPGGRETQYF
TRBJ2-5 | TRBV2 | NA | NA | TGTGCCAGCAGCGGGGGCACTAGCTTTCAAGAGACCCAGTACTTC | CASSGGTSFQETQYF
TRBJ2-5 | TRBV5-1 | few | TRBD1 | TGCGCCAGCAGCATCTGGACAGGGGTCGAGACCCAGTACTTC | CASSIWTGVETQYF
TRBJ1-2 | TRBV6-1 | NA | NA | TGTGCCAGCAGTGAAGGGGGGACCAACTATGGCTACACCTTC | CASSEGGTNYGYTF
TRBJ1-2 | TRBV27 | NA | TRBD1 | TGTGCCAGCAGTTTAACAATCGGGACAGGGGCGGTTGGCTACACCTTC | CASSLTIGTGAVGYTF
TRBJ2-3 | TRBV27 | few | NA | TGTGCCAGCAGTTGGGGGGAGTTGGCAGATACGCAGTATTTT | CASSWGELADTQYF
TRBJ2-1 | TRBV30 | NA | TRBD1 | TGTGCCTGGAGCAGGGGGCTCGACAATGAGCAGTTCTTC | CAWSRGLDNEQFF
TRBJ1-5 | TRBV11-2 | NA | NA | TGTGCCAGCTGCGCTACAGGGTATGAGCCCCAGCATTTT | CASCATGYEPQHF
TRBJ1-1 | TRBV30 | few | NA | TGTGCCTGGATGTTCGGCAGGGGATGGAACACTGAAGCTTTCTTT | CAWMFGRGWNTEAFF
TRBJ2-3 | TRBV10-3 | NA | TRBD2 | TGTGCCATCAGTGAGTCGGTTCGGGTAGCGGGGAATGATACGCAGTATTTT | CAISESVRVAGNDTQYF
TRBJ2-1 | TRBV7-2 | NA | NA | TGTGCCAGCAGCTTGATGGGGGCCGGTTCCTACAATGAGCAGTTCTTC | CASSLMGAGSYNEQFF
TRBJ2-1 | TRBV9 | NA | TRBD2 | TGTGCCAGCAGCGCTACTAGCGGGGAATACAATGAGCAGTTCTTC | CASSATSGEYNEQFF
TRBJ2-5 | TRBV18 | NA | NA | TGTGCCAGCTCATGGGGGGAACAAGAGACCCAGTACTTC | CASSWGEQETQYF
TRBJ1-2 | TRBV30 | NA | TRBD1 | TGTGCCTGGAGTCTTAGACAGGGGGCGAACTATGGCTACACCTTC | CAWSLRQGANYGYTF
TRBJ2-3 | TRBV9 | once | NA | TGTGCCAGCAGCGTAGGTACCACAGATACGCAGTATTTT | CASSVGTTDTQYF
TRBJ2-5 | TRBV7-2 | few | NA | TGTGCCAGCAGCTCTAGACAGTCCCAAGAGACCCAGTACTTC | CASSSRQSQETQYF
TRBJ1-2 | TRBV30 | NA | NA | TGTGCCTGGAGTGTTTCTGTCTATGGCTACACCTTC | CAWSVSVYGYTF
TRBJ2-5 | TRBV15 | NA | NA | TGTGCCACCTCCATGGGCCAGGGAGCGGAGGAGACCCAGTACTTC | CATSMGQGAEETQYF
TRBJ2-7 | TRBV30 | once | NA | TGTGCCTGGAGTGTACGAGGGGGGGCAGGCGAGCAGTACTTC | CAWSVRGGAGEQYF
TRBJ2-7 | TRBV30 | NA | TRBD1 | TGTGCCTGGTTGCCCGGACAGGCGTCCTACGAGCAGTACTTC | CAWLPGQASYEQYF
TRBJ2-7 | TRBV5-1 | NA | TRBD1 | TGCGCCAGCAGCCCAGGGACAGAAAACGAGCAGTACTTC | CASSPGTENEQYF
TRBJ2-1 | TRBV9 | NA | NA | TGTGCCAGCAGCGCGAGGGGGACTAACAACTACAATGAGCAGTTCTTC | CASSARGTNNYNEQFF
TRBJ2-7 | TRBV4-1 | NA | TRBD1 | TGCGCCAGCAGCCCCCGGCCGAGACAGGGGTACGAGCAGTACTTC | CASSPRPRQGYEQYF
TRBJ1-3 | TRBV7-9 | NA | TRBD1 | TGTGCCAGCAGCTTATTAATCACAGGGGATGGAAACACCATATATTTT | CASSLLITGDGNTIYF
TRBJ2-7 | TRBV19 | few | TRBD1 | TGTGCCAGTAGCACTGGTGGGACAGACCTCTCCTACGAGCAGTACTTC | CASSTGGTDLSYEQYF
TRBJ2-5 | TRBV15 | once | NA | TGTGCCACCAGCAGAGATACAGTTGAGACCCAGTACTTC | CATSRDTVETQYF
TRBJ2-2 | TRBV4-3 | NA | NA | TGCGCCAGCAGCCAAGCTTCCAACGGCGGGGAGCTGTTTTTT | CASSQASNGGELFF
TRBJ1-2 | TRBV27 | NA | NA | TGTGCCAGCAGTTTATCCAATAGGCAGAACTATGGCTACACCTTC | CASSLSNRQNYGYTF
TRBJ1-4 | TRBV4-3 | NA | NA | TGCGCCAGCAGCCAAGCCCTAGGGAGTAATGAAAAACTGTTTTTT | CASSQALGSNEKLFF
TRBJ2-5 | TRBV30 | NA | NA | TGTGCCTGGAGAACTCCGCTCAGGGGAGAGACCCAGTACTTC | CAWRTPLRGETQYF
TRBJ1-5 | TRBV30 | NA | NA | TGTGCCTGGAGTTTGGGGGATCAACAGCCCCAGCATTTT | CAWSLGDQQPQHF
TRBJ2-3 | TRBV7-9 | NA | NA | TGTGCCAGCAGCTTGGACGGGGACGTGGATACGCAGTATTTT | CASSLDGDVDTQYF
TRBJ2-7 | TRBV10-3 | few | NA | TGTGCCATCAGTGAGTCCCCCTTGCTCTCCTACGAGCAGTACTTC | CAISESPLLSYEQYF
TRBJ2-7 | TRBV6-6 | few | TRBD1 | TGTGCCAGCAGCGGGCAGGGGGTTGGCGAGCAGTACTTC | CASSGQGVGEQYF
TRBJ1-6 | TRBV30 | NA | NA | TGTGCCTGGAGTGTACTGAACTCCTATAATTCACCCCTCCACTTT | CAWSVLNSYNSPLHF
TRBJ2-7 | TRBV5-1 | NA | NA | TGCGCCAGCAGCTTCCGGGACCCCCGCGGGGAGCAGTACTTC | CASSFRDPRGEQYF
TRBJ1-2 | TRBV30 | NA | TRBD1 | TGTGCCTGGAGTGTACTCGGGACAGGGGGACGCTACACCTTC | CAWSVLGTGGRYTF
TRBJ1-6 | TRBV7-9 | NA | NA | TGTGCCAGCAGCTTAGAATCGTTCGGCAGGGAGGCTTCACCCCTCCACTTT | CASSLESFGREASPLHF
TRBJ1-1 | TRBV13 | NA | TRBD1 | TGTGCCAGCAGCCAGGACAGGGGGAGCACTGAAGCTTTCTTT | CASSQDRGSTEAFF
TRBJ1-2 | TRBV6-5 | few | NA | TGTGCCAGCAGGCCCGGGTTCCGCTATGGCTACACCTTC | CASRPGFRYGYTF
TRBJ2-3 | TRBV7-9 | NA | TRBD2 | TGTGCCAGCAGCCCACTTAGCGGGTTCACAGATACGCAGTATTTT | CASSPLSGFTDTQYF
TRBJ1-5 | TRBV6-5 | NA | NA | TGTGCCAGCAGATTGGACGGAAATCAGCCCCAGCATTTT | CASRLDGNQPQHF
TRBJ1-4 | TRBV14 | NA | NA | TGTGCCAGCAGCTCGCGAATTGCAACTAATGAAAAACTGTTTTTT | CASSSRIATNEKLFF
TRBJ2-6 | TRBV5-1 | few | TRBD1 | TGCGCCAGCAGCACGCCGACAGGGGGCGGGTCTGGGGCCAACGTCCTGACTTTC | CASSTPTGGGSGANVLTF
TRBJ2-7 | TRBV11-2 | once | NA | TGTGCCAGCACCTCCCGCCCAGGGGTAACCACTTCCTACGAGCAGTACTTC | CASTSRPGVTTSYEQYF
TRBJ2-3 | TRBV14 | NA | NA | TGTGCCAGCAGCCAGGCGCCAGATACGCAGTATTTT | CASSQAPDTQYF
TRBJ2-7 | TRBV9 | NA | NA | TGTGCCAGCAGCGTAGGGCCCGTGACCTCCTACGAGCAGTACTTC | CASSVGPVTSYEQYF
TRBJ2-4 | TRBV5-6 | NA | NA | TGTGCCAGCAGCTTAGCAGTAGCCAAAAACATTCAGTACTTC | CASSLAVAKNIQYF
TRBJ1-1 | TRBV25-1 | NA | NA | TGTGCCACCTCTCCGGGTCTAAACACTGAAGCTTTCTTT | CATSPGLNTEAFF
TRBJ2-1 | TRBV11-2 | NA | TRBD2 | TGTGCCAGCAGCTCGTTAGCGGGGGGGCCGGAAAATGAGCAGTTCTTC | CASSSLAGGPENEQFF
TRBJ1-1 | TRBV29-1 | NA | NA | TGCAGCGTTGAAGTCCAGGGGCAAATTCGCACTGAAGCTTTCTTT | CSVEVQGQIRTEAFF
TRBJ1-2 | TRBV29-1 | NA | TRBD1 | TGCAGCGTGACTGGACAGGAAAACTATGGCTACACCTTC | CSVTGQENYGYTF
TRBJ2-7 | TRBV10-3 | NA | NA | TGTGCCATCAGTGGGACTCGGGGGTCATCATCCTACGAGCAGTACTTC | CAISGTRGSSSYEQYF
TRBJ1-2 | TRBV9 | NA | NA | TGTGCCAGCAGCGTAGGACAAACTAACTATGGCTACACCTTC | CASSVGQTNYGYTF
TRBJ1-4 | TRBV7-2 | NA | TRBD1 | TGTGCCAGCAGTCGGGGACAGGCTGAAAAACTGTTTTTT | CASSRGQAEKLFF
TRBJ2-6 | TRBV18 | once | NA | TGTGCCAGCTTCGGCTCTGGGGCCAACGTCCTGACTTTC | CASFGSGANVLTF